These T cell receptor beta chains were read from a single sample in a study of blood T cell repertoires in COVID-19. The protocol was immunoSEQ multiplex PCR, while the TCRdb copy is restricted to in-frame clones and leaves out a portion. The sample carries 270,000 or so clones, 85% to 90% recorded once. Material: peripheral blood. The source of these receptors is a woman between 25 and 40 years old with COVID-19, enrolled during active disease. Each CDR3 is given with its conserved first and last residue. A D gene is named only where the DNA matches it firmly. Clone size, where shown, is once, few, many, or a class for clones that have expanded.

TRBV10-1	-	TRBJ2-1	TRBD2	CASSESVTSGTRYNEQFF	TGCGCCAGCAGTGAGTCAGTAACTAGCGGGACCCGATACAATGAGCAGTTCTTC
TRBV5-6	once	TRBJ1-2	-	CASSLPTNYGYTF	TGTGCCAGCAGCTTGCCGACAAACTATGGCTACACCTTC
TRBV2	many	TRBJ1-2	-	CASSTGYSNYGYTF	TGTGCCAGCAGCACAGGGTACTCCAACTATGGCTACACCTTC
TRBV15	few	TRBJ1-1	TRBD1	CATSSGQGGTEAFF	TGTGCCACCAGCAGCGGACAGGGAGGTACTGAAGCTTTCTTT
TRBV30	-	TRBJ1-5	-	CAWSVYSGREPQHF	TGTGCCTGGAGTGTATACTCAGGGAGGGAGCCCCAGCATTTT
TRBV27	once	TRBJ2-1	TRBD2	CASSFVSSGADNEQFF	TGTGCCAGCAGTTTTGTGTCTAGCGGGGCGGACAATGAGCAGTTCTTC
TRBV27	-	TRBJ2-2	-	CASKDTNTGELFF	TGTGCCAGCAAGGACACGAACACCGGGGAGCTGTTTTTT
TRBV19	-	TRBJ2-7	-	CASTSRNAERQYF	TGTGCCAGTACCTCCCGGAACGCCGAGCGGCAGTACTTC
TRBV5-5	-	TRBJ2-7	TRBD1	CASSLNRDRLTYEQYF	TGTGCCAGCAGCTTGAACCGGGACAGACTAACCTACGAGCAGTACTTC
TRBV7-8	-	TRBJ2-7	-	CASSLGGWSYEQYF	TGTGCCAGCAGTTTAGGTGGCTGGAGCTACGAGCAGTACTTC
TRBV27	-	TRBJ2-7	-	CASKTSQGTYEQYF	TGTGCCAGCAAGACCTCTCAGGGGACCTACGAGCAGTACTTC
TRBV6-1	-	TRBJ1-2	-	CASSEGGFARSSYGYTF	TGTGCCAGCAGTGAGGGTGGGTTCGCTAGGAGTTCCTATGGCTACACCTTC
TRBV7-6	-	TRBJ2-1	-	CASSQLGDSYNEQFF	TGTGCCAGCAGCCAATTAGGGGACTCCTACAATGAGCAGTTCTTC
TRBV9	-	TRBJ2-1	TRBD2	CASSVGPAGSGNEQFF	TGTGCCAGCAGCGTAGGGCCAGCGGGGTCAGGTAATGAGCAGTTCTTC
TRBV6-4	-	TRBJ2-3	-	CASSESMGHTQYF	TGTGCCAGCAGTGAATCCATGGGCCATACGCAGTATTTT
TRBV5-6	-	TRBJ1-1	TRBD1	CASSLRSGRGTEAFF	TGTGCCAGCAGCTTGCGTAGCGGCAGGGGGACTGAAGCTTTCTTT
TRBV9	-	TRBJ1-1	-	CASSASVNTEAFF	TGTGCCAGCAGCGCCAGCGTGAACACTGAAGCTTTCTTT
TRBV18	-	TRBJ2-4	-	CASSPALKNIQYF	TGTGCCAGCTCACCTGCCCTAAAAAACATTCAGTACTTC
TRBV7-2	-	TRBJ1-5	TRBD1	CASSHTPWRGQGQPQHF	TGTGCCAGCAGCCATACCCCGTGGAGGGGGCAGGGTCAGCCCCAGCATTTT
TRBV3-1/TRBV3-2	-	TRBJ2-5	-	CASSQNPLASETQYF	TGTGCCAGCAGCCAAAACCCTCTAGCGAGCGAGACCCAGTACTTC
TRBV5-8	-	TRBJ1-6	TRBD1	CASSLVWTGDSPLHF	TGTGCCAGCAGCTTGGTCTGGACAGGAGATTCACCCCTCCACTTT
TRBV23-1	once	TRBJ2-7	-	CASSHPDYYEQYF	TGCGCCAGCAGTCATCCCGACTATTACGAGCAGTACTTC
TRBV14	-	TRBJ2-5	TRBD2	CASRDWTRETQYF	TGTGCCAGCAGGGATTGGACTAGAGAGACCCAGTACTTC
TRBV28	-	TRBJ2-7	TRBD1	CASSSRTGRYEQYF	TGTGCCAGCAGTTCCCGGACAGGGAGATACGAGCAGTACTTC
TRBV9	-	TRBJ1-1	TRBD1	CASSETPQGAYNTEAFF	TGTGCCAGCAGCGAGACGCCTCAGGGGGCGTACAACACTGAAGCTTTCTTT
TRBV28	-	TRBJ2-2	TRBD2	CASGGLAGSGELFF	TGTGCCAGCGGAGGACTAGCGGGGTCCGGGGAGCTGTTTTTT
TRBV7-9	-	TRBJ1-2	TRBD1	CASTHRGQSDYGYTF	TGTGCCAGCACCCACCGGGGACAGTCGGACTATGGCTACACCTTC
TRBV7-2	-	TRBJ2-1	-	CASSGHWSNEQFF	TGTGCCAGCAGCGGACACTGGTCCAATGAGCAGTTCTTC
TRBV20-1	-	TRBJ1-6	TRBD1	CSASGDSPNNSPLHF	TGCAGTGCTAGTGGGGACAGTCCCAATAATTCACCCCTCCACTTT
TRBV27	-	TRBJ2-7	-	CASSLMRQVDEQYF	TGTGCCAGCAGTCTCATGAGACAGGTCGACGAGCAGTACTTC
TRBV12-5	-	TRBJ1-1	-	CASGQRNTEAFF	TGTGCTAGCGGACAGAGGAACACTGAAGCTTTCTTT
TRBV5-4	-	TRBJ2-7	TRBD1	CASSPGQGSYEQYF	TGTGCCAGCAGCCCCGGACAGGGGAGTTACGAGCAGTACTTC
TRBV10-3	-	TRBJ2-5	TRBD2	CAISESGGDQETQYF	TGTGCCATCAGTGAGTCGGGAGGGGACCAAGAGACCCAGTACTTC
TRBV19	few	TRBJ2-2	TRBD1	CASSITGVTGELFF	TGTGCCAGTAGCATTACAGGGGTCACCGGGGAGCTGTTTTTT
TRBV6-6	many	TRBJ2-2	-	CASGENTGELFF	TGTGCCTCAGGGGAGAACACCGGGGAGCTGTTTTTT
TRBV18	-	TRBJ1-1	TRBD1	CASSPWGTGGQNTEAFF	TGTGCCAGCTCACCATGGGGGACAGGGGGCCAGAACACTGAAGCTTTCTTT
TRBV27	-	TRBJ2-3	TRBD2	CASSLRGLAEKYTQYF	TGTGCCAGCAGTTTAAGGGGACTAGCGGAAAAATATACGCAGTATTTT
TRBV7-9	-	TRBJ1-2	-	CASSLDDRPSYGYTF	TGTGCCAGCAGCTTAGATGACAGACCTTCCTATGGCTACACCTTC
TRBV4-1	-	TRBJ1-4	-	CASSRRTEKLFF	TGCGCCAGCAGCCGAAGGACAGAAAAACTGTTTTTT
TRBV4-1	-	TRBJ1-3	-	CASSSEPTGNTIYF	TGCGCCAGCAGCAGCGAACCGACTGGAAACACCATATATTTT
TRBV19	-	TRBJ2-1	TRBD1	CASRSKGQGGKSYNEQFF	TGTGCCAGTAGGAGTAAAGGACAGGGCGGAAAGTCCTACAATGAGCAGTTCTTC
TRBV24-1	-	TRBJ2-7	TRBD1	CATEGQGGYEQYF	TGTGCCACCGAAGGACAGGGGGGGTACGAGCAGTACTTC
TRBV28	-	TRBJ2-1	-	CASADNEQFF	TGTGCCAGCGCGGACAATGAGCAGTTCTTC
TRBV7-2	-	TRBJ1-1	-	CASSLGIRLVIRGNTEAFF	TGTGCCAGCAGCTTAGGAATACGTCTAGTAATACGGGGGAACACTGAAGCTTTCTTT
TRBV27	once	TRBJ2-1	-	CASSFLGLSSYNEQFF	TGTGCCAGCAGTTTTCTAGGCCTGAGCTCCTACAATGAGCAGTTCTTC
TRBV19	-	TRBJ2-7	-	CASTLTREQGLAYEQYF	TGTGCCAGTACCCTAACACGGGAGCAGGGCCTTGCCTACGAGCAGTACTTC
TRBV12-3/TRBV12-4	few	TRBJ1-5	-	CASSSDTQPQHF	TGTGCCAGCAGTTCCGACACTCAGCCCCAGCATTTT
TRBV5-6	-	TRBJ2-7	-	CASSFFTGILDEQYF	TGTGCCAGCAGCTTTTTTACAGGGATACTAGACGAGCAGTACTTC
TRBV7-8	few	TRBJ2-7	TRBD1	CASSWTTGGPYEQYF	TGTGCCAGCAGCTGGACGACAGGGGGCCCCTACGAGCAGTACTTC
TRBV4-1	-	TRBJ1-2	TRBD1	CASSQDAGQGNGYTF	TGCGCCAGCAGCCAAGATGCCGGACAGGGGAATGGCTACACCTTC
TRBV27	-	TRBJ1-2	-	CASSLNFRSGAGGYTF	TGTGCCAGCAGTTTAAACTTCCGTTCAGGGGCAGGTGGCTACACCTTC
TRBV2	-	TRBJ2-7	-	CASRYSDEQYF	TGTGCCAGCAGGTACAGTGACGAGCAGTACTTC
TRBV4-1	-	TRBJ2-7	-	CASSLDRAGTYEQYF	TGCGCCAGCAGCCTCGACAGGGCGGGGACCTACGAGCAGTACTTC